This is a list of T cell receptor beta chains from one sample in a study of CD8+ T cells in alopecia areata. TCRdb's table, derived via immunoSEQ multiplex PCR, lists solely in-frame clones and lacks some. Seen here are 90,000 to 150,000 clones, more than 40% observed once, and the top ten hold 0.46%. The specimen comprised CD4+ T cells sorted from blood, sampled at week 4, from a patient treated with tofacitinib. These receptors all stem from a human donor with alopecia areata. Each CDR3 is given with its conserved first and last residue. D genes are given only for firm matches. Size is stated for part of the rows, as once, few or many counts, or as a class when the clone is expanded.

abundance,v_gene,j_gene,d_gene,CDR3aa,CDR3nt
-,TRBV5-1,TRBJ2-3,TRBD2,CASSSGTSGNTQYF,TGCGCCAGCAGCTCGGGGACTAGCGGGAATACGCAGTATTTT
few,TRBV29-1,TRBJ2-3,-,CSVQSQGDTQYF,TGCAGCGTTCAATCCCAGGGGGATACGCAGTATTTT
-,TRBV5-1,TRBJ2-2,TRBD1,CASTQGSYTGELFF,TGCGCCAGCACACAGGGGTCATACACCGGGGAGCTGTTTTTT
many,TRBV6-1,TRBJ1-6,-,CASRQGLGGSPLHF,TGTGCCAGCAGACAGGGCCTCGGTGGTTCACCCCTCCACTTT
-,TRBV5-1,TRBJ1-1,-,CASSWGPFRGDTEAFF,TGCGCCAGCAGCTGGGGGCCGTTTCGAGGAGACACTGAAGCTTTCTTT
few,TRBV27,TRBJ2-7,TRBD1,CASSLGQRSYEQYF,TGTGCCAGCAGTTTGGGACAGAGATCCTACGAGCAGTACTTC
-,TRBV4-1,TRBJ2-7,TRBD2,CASSPTSGTIYEQYF,TGCGCCAGCAGCCCGACTAGCGGAACGATCTACGAGCAGTACTTC
-,TRBV30,TRBJ1-4,-,CAWTPLTRGEKLFF,TGTGCCTGGACACCCCTGACACGCGGTGAAAAACTGTTTTTT
-,TRBV6-5,TRBJ2-1,-,CASSYGRIYNEQFF,TGTGCCAGCAGTTACGGGAGGATATACAATGAGCAGTTCTTC
-,TRBV7-7,TRBJ2-5,-,CASSPAGSNMETQYF,TGTGCTAGCAGCCCGGCCGGGTCCAACATGGAGACCCAGTACTTC
-,TRBV2,TRBJ2-1,-,CASSPRKAGAFYNEQFF,TGTGCCAGCAGTCCCCGGAAGGCGGGGGCCTTCTACAATGAGCAGTTCTTC
-,TRBV12-2,TRBJ1-2,-,CASRLSGKGYGYTF,TGTGCAAGTCGCCTCTCAGGGAAGGGGTATGGCTACACCTTC
-,TRBV4-1,TRBJ2-7,TRBD1,CASSQHPRRGPTYEQYF,TGCGCCAGCAGCCAACACCCACGAAGGGGGCCCACCTACGAGCAGTACTTC
few,TRBV7-3,TRBJ2-3,TRBD1,CASSSGQAPDTQYF,TGTGCCAGCAGCTCGGGACAGGCCCCAGATACGCAGTATTTT
-,TRBV30,TRBJ1-2,TRBD1,CAWSHRDRVEGYTF,TGTGCCTGGAGCCATCGGGACAGGGTTGAAGGCTACACCTTC
-,TRBV7-9,TRBJ2-3,-,CASSALGSDTQYF,TGTGCCAGCAGCGCACTCGGTTCAGATACGCAGTATTTT
-,TRBV30,TRBJ2-3,-,CAWGHPVRDTQYF,TGTGCCTGGGGTCACCCCGTACGGGATACGCAGTATTTT
few,TRBV19,TRBJ2-7,TRBD2,CASSWGLALTYEQYF,TGTGCCAGTAGTTGGGGACTAGCGCTTACCTACGAGCAGTACTTC
-,TRBV4-2,TRBJ1-5,-,CASSQEKDQPQHF,TGTGCCAGCAGCCAAGAGAAGGATCAGCCCCAGCATTTT
-,TRBV30,TRBJ1-3,-,CAWRRGAIGDTIYF,TGTGCCTGGAGGAGGGGGGCCATAGGGGACACCATATATTTT
once,TRBV15,TRBJ1-2,TRBD1,CATSREGQNYGYTF,TGTGCCACCAGCAGGGAGGGACAGAACTATGGCTACACCTTC
few,TRBV29-1,TRBJ2-7,TRBD1,CSVERQGREQYF,TGCAGCGTTGAACGACAGGGGCGCGAGCAGTACTTC
-,TRBV6-6,TRBJ2-7,TRBD1,CASSYSGQGAAYEQYF,TGTGCCAGCAGTTACTCAGGACAGGGGGCCGCCTACGAGCAGTACTTC
-,TRBV18,TRBJ1-6,-,CASSPGIPNSPLHF,TGTGCCAGCTCACCGGGAATTCCAAACTCACCCCTCCACTTT
-,TRBV30,TRBJ2-2,TRBD1,CAWTGRTGTNTGELFF,TGTGCCTGGACCGGAAGGACAGGGACGAACACCGGGGAGCTGTTTTTT
few,TRBV30,TRBJ2-5,-,CAWSPAETQYF,TGTGCCTGGAGCCCCGCGGAGACCCAGTACTTC
-,TRBV6-1,TRBJ1-5,-,CASEGNSNQPQHF,TGTGCCAGCGAGGGTAATAGCAATCAGCCCCAGCATTTT
-,TRBV10-3,TRBJ2-3,TRBD2,CAIRTSGRITDTQYF,TGTGCCATCAGAACTAGCGGGAGGATAACAGATACGCAGTATTTT
-,TRBV25-1,TRBJ1-6,TRBD1,CASSRDRVSPLHF,TGTGCCAGCAGTAGGGACAGGGTCTCACCCCTCCACTTT
-,TRBV5-1,TRBJ2-5,TRBD2,CASSFGSGEPGETQYF,TGCGCCAGCAGCTTTGGTAGCGGGGAGCCTGGCGAGACCCAGTACTTC
-,TRBV30,TRBJ2-2,-,CAWSVPGSFTGELFF,TGTGCCTGGAGTGTACCGGGATCCTTTACCGGGGAGCTGTTTTTT
few,TRBV7-9,TRBJ1-1,-,CASSPSRGARTEAFF,TGTGCCAGCAGCCCCAGCCGGGGGGCGCGGACTGAAGCTTTCTTT
-,TRBV10-3,TRBJ2-1,-,CAISGGAGYNEQFF,TGTGCCATCAGCGGCGGGGCCGGATACAATGAGCAGTTCTTC
few,TRBV30,TRBJ2-1,TRBD2,CAWSKGLAGLGEFF,TGTGCCTGGAGTAAGGGACTAGCGGGGCTTGGCGAGTTCTTC
-,TRBV6-5,TRBJ2-1,-,CASGSRGNEQFF,TGTGCCAGCGGGTCGCGGGGCAATGAGCAGTTCTTC
-,TRBV5-6,TRBJ2-1,TRBD1,CASSRLGTGEEQFF,TGTGCCAGCAGCCGACTCGGGACAGGGGAAGAGCAGTTCTTC
-,TRBV7-9,TRBJ2-7,TRBD2,CASSLTSLISYEQYF,TGTGCCAGCAGCTTGACTAGCCTGATCTCCTACGAGCAGTACTTC
-,TRBV7-9,TRBJ2-6,-,CASSLEGFSGANVLTF,TGTGCCAGCAGCCTCGAGGGATTCTCTGGGGCCAACGTCCTGACTTTC
-,TRBV6-6,TRBJ1-1,TRBD1,CASRHGQVNTEAFF,TGTGCCAGCAGACACGGACAGGTGAACACTGAAGCTTTCTTT
few,TRBV6-6,TRBJ1-2,TRBD1,CASSYSGQGSYGYTF,TGTGCCAGCAGTTACTCGGGACAGGGCTCCTATGGCTACACCTTC
few,TRBV30,TRBJ2-7,TRBD1,CATDRGVFSSYEQYF,TGTGCCACGGACAGGGGGGTTTTCAGCTCCTACGAGCAGTACTTC
few,TRBV29-1,TRBJ2-7,-,CSVDGLDTYEQYF,TGCAGCGTTGATGGACTGGACACCTACGAGCAGTACTTC
-,TRBV4-1,TRBJ1-1,TRBD1,CASSQGRQGGNTEAFF,TGCGCCAGCAGCCAGGGCCGACAGGGGGGGAACACTGAAGCTTTCTTT
-,TRBV15,TRBJ1-2,TRBD1,CATSRDRTGDSYTF,TGTGCCACCAGCAGAGATCGGACAGGGGATAGCTACACCTTC
-,TRBV29-1,TRBJ2-7,-,CSVGFRGEDTYEQYF,TGCAGCGTTGGTTTTCGTGGGGAAGACACCTACGAGCAGTACTTC
few,TRBV30,TRBJ2-5,-,CAWRASGGGETQYF,TGTGCCTGGCGCGCGAGTGGGGGGGGCGAGACCCAGTACTTC
few,TRBV29-1,TRBJ1-2,-,CSVGDIRAEGYTF,TGCAGCGTTGGTGATATCAGGGCGGAAGGCTACACCTTC
few,TRBV5-1,TRBJ1-3,TRBD1,CASSLAGTGRGNTIYF,TGCGCCAGCAGCTTGGCAGGGACAGGACGCGGAAACACCATATATTTT
-,TRBV5-1,TRBJ2-3,TRBD2,CASSLLLAEHTDTQYF,TGCGCCAGCAGCTTGTTACTAGCGGAGCACACAGATACGCAGTATTTT
few,TRBV5-1,TRBJ2-1,-,CASSFGGRAYNEQFF,TGCGCCAGCAGCTTTGGAGGGCGGGCCTACAATGAGCAGTTCTTC
-,TRBV7-2,TRBJ2-3,TRBD2,CASSLPGLAADTQYF,TGTGCCAGCAGCTTACCGGGACTAGCAGCAGATACGCAGTATTTT
few,TRBV29-1,TRBJ2-3,-,CSVDPNWGTDTQYF,TGCAGCGTGGACCCCAACTGGGGGACAGATACGCAGTATTTT
-,TRBV7-9,TRBJ2-7,-,CASSLDFDSWQVNYEQYF,TGTGCCAGCAGCTTAGACTTCGATAGTTGGCAGGTGAACTACGAGCAGTACTTC
-,TRBV29-1,TRBJ1-6,-,CSVLEQESLHF,TGCAGCGTCCTCGAGCAGGAGTCCCTCCACTTT
-,TRBV7-8,TRBJ1-1,-,CASSPTGSGLNTEAFF,TGTGCCAGCAGCCCTACAGGGTCGGGGCTGAACACTGAAGCTTTCTTT
-,TRBV5-1,TRBJ2-4,TRBD2,CASSPGTSGNIQYF,TGCGCCAGCAGCCCCGGGACTAGCGGCAACATTCAGTACTTC
-,TRBV14,TRBJ2-7,-,CASSQDSVLSYEQYF,TGTGCCAGCAGCCAAGATTCAGTCCTCTCCTACGAGCAGTACTTC
-,TRBV9,TRBJ1-5,-,CASSVGYSNQPQHF,TGTGCCAGCAGCGTAGGGTATAGCAATCAGCCCCAGCATTTT
-,TRBV5-1,TRBJ2-1,-,CASSPGTSYEQFF,TGCGCCAGCAGCCCCGGGACCTCGTATGAGCAGTTCTTC